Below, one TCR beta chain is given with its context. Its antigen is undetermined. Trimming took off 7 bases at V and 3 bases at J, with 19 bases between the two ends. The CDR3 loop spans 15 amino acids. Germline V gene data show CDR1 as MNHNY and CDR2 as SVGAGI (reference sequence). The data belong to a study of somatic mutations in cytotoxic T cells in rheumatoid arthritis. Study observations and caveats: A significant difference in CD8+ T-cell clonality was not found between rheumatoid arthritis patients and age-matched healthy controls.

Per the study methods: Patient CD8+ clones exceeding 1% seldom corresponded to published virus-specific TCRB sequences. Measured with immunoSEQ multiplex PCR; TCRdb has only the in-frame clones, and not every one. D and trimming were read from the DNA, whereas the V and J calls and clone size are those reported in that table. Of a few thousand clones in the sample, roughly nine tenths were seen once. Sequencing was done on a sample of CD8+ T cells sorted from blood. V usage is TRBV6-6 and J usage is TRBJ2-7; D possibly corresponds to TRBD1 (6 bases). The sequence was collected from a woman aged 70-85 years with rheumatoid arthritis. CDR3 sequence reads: CASTPKGQGIYEQYF. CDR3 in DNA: TGTGCCAGCACCCCCAAGGGGCAGGGGATCTACGAGCAGTACTTC.